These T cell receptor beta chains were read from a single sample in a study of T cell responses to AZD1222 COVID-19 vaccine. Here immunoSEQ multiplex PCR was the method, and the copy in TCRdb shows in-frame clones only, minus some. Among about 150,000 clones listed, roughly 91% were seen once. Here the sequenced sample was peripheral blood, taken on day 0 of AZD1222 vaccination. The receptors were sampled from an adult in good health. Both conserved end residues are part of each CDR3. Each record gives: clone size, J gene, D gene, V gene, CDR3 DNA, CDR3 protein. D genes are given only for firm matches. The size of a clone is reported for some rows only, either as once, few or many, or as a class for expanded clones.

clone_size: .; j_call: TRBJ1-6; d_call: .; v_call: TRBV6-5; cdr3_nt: TGTGCCAGCAGTTACTCCAAAGTGAGGTCACCCCTCCACTTT; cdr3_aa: CASSYSKVRSPLHF
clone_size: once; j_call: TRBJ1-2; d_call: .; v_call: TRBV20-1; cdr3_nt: TGCGGGGTCAGGCTCAACTATGGCTACACCTTC; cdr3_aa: CGVRLNYGYTF
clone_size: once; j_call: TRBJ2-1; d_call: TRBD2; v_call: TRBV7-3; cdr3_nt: TGTGCCAGCAGGAAGACTAGCGGGGGACTGACGAGAGAGCAGTTCTTC; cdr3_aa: CASRKTSGGLTREQFF
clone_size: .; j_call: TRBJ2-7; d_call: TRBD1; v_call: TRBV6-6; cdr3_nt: TGTGCCAGCAGCCAGGACAGGGAATCATCGGACGAGCAGTACTTC; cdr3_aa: CASSQDRESSDEQYF
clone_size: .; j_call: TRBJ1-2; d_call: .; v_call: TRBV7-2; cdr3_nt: TGTGCCAGCAGCCACCCTCAGGGCCTACTATCTAACTATGGCTACACCTTC; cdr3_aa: CASSHPQGLLSNYGYTF
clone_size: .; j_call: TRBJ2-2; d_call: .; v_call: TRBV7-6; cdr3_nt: TGTGCCAGCAGCCGTAGGTGGGGTGCGGACACCGGGGAGCTGTTTTTT; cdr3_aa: CASSRRWGADTGELFF
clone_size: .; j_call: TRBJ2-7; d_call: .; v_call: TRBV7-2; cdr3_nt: TGTGCCAGCAGCTTAGTCCGGGTCACCCCCTACGAGCAGTACTTC; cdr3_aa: CASSLVRVTPYEQYF
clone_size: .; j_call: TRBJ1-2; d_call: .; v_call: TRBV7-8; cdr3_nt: TGTGCCAGCAGCTTATACCCCAACGGGGCTAACTATGGCTACACCTTC; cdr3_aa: CASSLYPNGANYGYTF
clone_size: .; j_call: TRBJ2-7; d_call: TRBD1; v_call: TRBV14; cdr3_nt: TGTGCCAGCAGCTTATACAGGGGCTACGAGCAGTACTTC; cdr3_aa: CASSLYRGYEQYF
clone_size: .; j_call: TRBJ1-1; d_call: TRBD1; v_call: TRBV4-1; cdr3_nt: TGCGCCAGCAGCCAAGATGACAGGGGAGGCACTGAAGCTTTCTTT; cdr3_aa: CASSQDDRGGTEAFF
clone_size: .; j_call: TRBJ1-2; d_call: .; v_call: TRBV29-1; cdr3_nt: TGCAGCGTTGATGGGTTGGGTAACTATGGCTACACCTTC; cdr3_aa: CSVDGLGNYGYTF
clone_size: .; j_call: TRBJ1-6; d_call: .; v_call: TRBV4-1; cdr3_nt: TGCGCCAGCCACGTAATACGTGTTCTCTATAATTCACCCCTCCACTTT; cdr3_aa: CASHVIRVLYNSPLHF
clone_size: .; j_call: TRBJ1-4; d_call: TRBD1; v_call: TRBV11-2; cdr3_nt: TGTGCCAGCAGCCACCTGGGACAGGGGGCCTATTTT; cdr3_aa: CASSHLGQGAYF
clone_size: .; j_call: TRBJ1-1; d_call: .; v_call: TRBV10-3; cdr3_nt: TGTGCCATCAGCGAGGGGACTTGGAAGGGGAACACTGAAGCTTTCTTT; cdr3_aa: CAISEGTWKGNTEAFF
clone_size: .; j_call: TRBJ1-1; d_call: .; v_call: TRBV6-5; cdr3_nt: TGTGCCAGCAGCCGACGGGCCTCTGAAGACACTGAAGCTTTCTTT; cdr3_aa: CASSRRASEDTEAFF
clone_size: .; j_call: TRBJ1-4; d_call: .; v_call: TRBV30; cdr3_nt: TGTGCCTGGAGTGTCGGGGGCAGAAATAATGAAAAACTGTTTTTT; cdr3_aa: CAWSVGGRNNEKLFF
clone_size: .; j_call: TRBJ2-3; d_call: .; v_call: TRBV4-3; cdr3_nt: TGCGCCAGCAGCCAGCACACGGGGTCCACAGATACGCAGTATTTT; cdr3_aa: CASSQHTGSTDTQYF
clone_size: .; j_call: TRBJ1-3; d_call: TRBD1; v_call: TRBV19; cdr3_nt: TGTGCCAGTAGTACCGGACAGGAGTATTGGAACTCTGGAAACACCATATATTTT; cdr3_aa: CASSTGQEYWNSGNTIYF
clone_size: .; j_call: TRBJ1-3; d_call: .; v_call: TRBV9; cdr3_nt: TGTGCCAGCCGGGGGTTTCCTGGAAACACCATATATTTT; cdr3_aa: CASRGFPGNTIYF
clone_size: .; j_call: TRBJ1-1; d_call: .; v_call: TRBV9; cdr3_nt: TGTGCCAGCAGCGTAGGGACAGCGCGGGCCACCGAAGCTTTCTTT; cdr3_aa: CASSVGTARATEAFF
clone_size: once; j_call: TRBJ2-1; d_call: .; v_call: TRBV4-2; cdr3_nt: TGTGCCAGCAGCCAAGGGTGGGGGCCAAACAATGAGCAGTTCTTC; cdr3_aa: CASSQGWGPNNEQFF
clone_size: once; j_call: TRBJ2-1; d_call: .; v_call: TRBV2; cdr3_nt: TGTGCCAGCGGAGATCGGACATTTTCGGATGAGCAGTTCTTC; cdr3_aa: CASGDRTFSDEQFF
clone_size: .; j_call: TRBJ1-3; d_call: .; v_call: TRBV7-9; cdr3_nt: TGTGCCAGCAGCCGCTCTTTACAGCGACTCTCTGGAAACACCATATATTTT; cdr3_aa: CASSRSLQRLSGNTIYF